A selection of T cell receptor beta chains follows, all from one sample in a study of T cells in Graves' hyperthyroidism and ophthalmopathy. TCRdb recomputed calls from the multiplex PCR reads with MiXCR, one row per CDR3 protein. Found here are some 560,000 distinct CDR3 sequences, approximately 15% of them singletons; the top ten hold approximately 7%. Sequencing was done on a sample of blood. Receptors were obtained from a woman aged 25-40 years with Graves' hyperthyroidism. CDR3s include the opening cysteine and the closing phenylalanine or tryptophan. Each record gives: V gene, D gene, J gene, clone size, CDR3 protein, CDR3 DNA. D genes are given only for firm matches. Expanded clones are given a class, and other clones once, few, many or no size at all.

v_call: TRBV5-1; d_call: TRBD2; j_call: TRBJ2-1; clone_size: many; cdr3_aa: CASSGEGGRPLNEQFF; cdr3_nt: TGCGCCAGCAGCGGCGAAGGCGGGAGGCCGTTAAATGAGCAGTTCTTC
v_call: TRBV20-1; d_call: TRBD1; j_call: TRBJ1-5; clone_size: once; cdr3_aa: CSATVAGGSNQPQHF; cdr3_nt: TGCAGTGCCACCGTAGCAGGGGGCAGCAATCAGCCCCAGCATTTT
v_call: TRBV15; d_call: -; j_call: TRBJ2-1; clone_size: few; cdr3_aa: CATSGRTEYNEQFF; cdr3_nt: TGTGCCACCAGCGGCAGGACTGAATACAATGAGCAGTTCTTC
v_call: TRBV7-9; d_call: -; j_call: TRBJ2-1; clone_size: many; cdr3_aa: CASSLVVSEQFF; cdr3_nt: TGTGCCAGCAGCTTAGTAGTCAGTGAGCAGTTCTTC
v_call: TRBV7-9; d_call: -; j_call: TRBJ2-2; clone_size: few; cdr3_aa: CAGLGTGNTGELFF; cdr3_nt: TGTGCCGGACTCGGGACGGGTAACACCGGGGAGCTGTTTTTT
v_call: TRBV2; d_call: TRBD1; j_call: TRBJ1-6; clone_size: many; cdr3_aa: CASSGRDSSYNSPLHF; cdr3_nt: TGTGCCAGCAGTGGTAGGGACAGCTCCTATAATTCACCCCTCCACTTT
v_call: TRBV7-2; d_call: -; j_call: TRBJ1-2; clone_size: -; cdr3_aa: CASSLGVGLDGYTF; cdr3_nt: TGTGCCAGCAGCTTAGGAGTGGGACTTGATGGCTACACCTTC
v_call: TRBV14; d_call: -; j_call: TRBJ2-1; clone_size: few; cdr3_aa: CASSQGLGEQFF; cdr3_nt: TGTGCCAGCAGCCAAGGACTTGGTGAGCAGTTCTTC
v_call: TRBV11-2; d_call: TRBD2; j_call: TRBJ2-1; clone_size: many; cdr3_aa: CASSPTGAGDHNEQFF; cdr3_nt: TGTGCCAGCAGCCCCACCGGAGCGGGAGACCACAATGAGCAGTTCTTC
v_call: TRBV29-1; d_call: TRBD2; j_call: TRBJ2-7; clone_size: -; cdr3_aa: CSVDREGTLGQYF; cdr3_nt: TGCAGCGTTGACCGGGAGGGCACCCTGGGGCAGTACTTC
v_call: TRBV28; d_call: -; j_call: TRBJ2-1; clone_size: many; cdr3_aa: CASSVAGLHNEQFF; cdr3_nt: TGTGCCAGCAGCGTGGCAGGGCTGCACAATGAGCAGTTCTTC
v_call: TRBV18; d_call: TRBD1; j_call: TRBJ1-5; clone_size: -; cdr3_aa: CASSPGQGATWPQHF; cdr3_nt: TGTGCCAGCTCACCGGGACAGGGGGCGACGTGGCCCCAGCATTTT
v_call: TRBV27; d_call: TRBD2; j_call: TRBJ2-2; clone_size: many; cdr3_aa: CASSLIPPGLAGGWTGELFF; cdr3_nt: TGTGCCAGCAGTTTGATCCCCCCGGGACTAGCGGGAGGGTGGACCGGGGAGCTGTTTTTT
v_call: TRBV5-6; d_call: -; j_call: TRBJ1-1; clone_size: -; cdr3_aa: CASSRGWGGAEAFF; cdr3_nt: TGTGCCAGCAGCCGGGGTTGGGGGGGCGCTGAAGCTTTCTTT
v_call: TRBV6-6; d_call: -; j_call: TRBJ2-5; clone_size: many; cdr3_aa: CASSYSRVMETQYF; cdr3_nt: TGTGCCAGCAGTTACTCGAGGGTGATGGAGACCCAGTACTTC
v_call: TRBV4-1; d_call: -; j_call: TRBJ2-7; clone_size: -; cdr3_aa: CASSQGGTARSYEQYF; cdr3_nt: TGCGCCAGCAGCCAAGGCGGGACCGCCCGCTCCTACGAGCAGTACTTC
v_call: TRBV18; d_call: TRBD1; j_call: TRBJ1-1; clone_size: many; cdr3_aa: CASSPPARGDNTEAFF; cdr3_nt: TGTGCCAGCTCACCACCTGCCAGGGGGGACAACACTGAAGCTTTCTTT
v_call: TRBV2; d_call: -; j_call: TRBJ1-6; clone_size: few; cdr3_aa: CASSSGRTTGSYNSPLHF; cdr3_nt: TGTGCCAGTTCGTCAGGGAGGACCACAGGCTCCTATAATTCACCCCTCCACTTT
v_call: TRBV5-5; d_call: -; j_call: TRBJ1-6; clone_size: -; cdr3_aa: CASTLSNSGDSPLHF; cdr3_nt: TGTGCCAGCACCCTATCTAACTCGGGGGATTCACCCCTCCACTTT
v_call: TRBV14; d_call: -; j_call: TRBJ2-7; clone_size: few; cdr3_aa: CASNVGGYEQYF; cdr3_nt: TGTGCCAGCAACGTCGGAGGCTACGAGCAGTACTTC